The source of this T cell receptor (beta chain) is a study of identical twins. TCRdb recomputed calls from the 5' RACE reads with MiXCR, one row per CDR3 protein. This sample has around 470,000 distinct CDR3 sequences, with more than 13% found just once. General study results and limits: Findings depended on cross-sectional statistics rather than tracking the same donors. Less excess twin sharing appeared in beta out-of-frame sequences.

Turning to this clonotype: The antigen is not known.

Germline V gene sequence: CDR1 MNHEY, CDR2 SVGEGT. There are 15 residues in the CDR3. V was shortened by 7 bases and J by 1 base, with 16 bases between the two germline ends. The sample was also reused in another study, on yellow fever vaccine responses in identical twins.

Input material: CD4+ T cells sorted from blood. V usage is TRBV6-2 or TRBV6-3 and J usage is TRBJ1-1; D is perhaps TRBD1 (6 bases). The sequence derives from a woman aged 18-35 years in good health. The CDR3 coding sequence is TGTGCCAGCATCTGGGGAACAGGGAGGAACACTGAAGCTTTCTTT. This sequence encodes CASIWGTGRNTEAFF.